This TCR beta chain was sequenced in a study of blood T cell repertoires in COVID-19. Study details: In each case, the material was cDNA or gDNA derived from T cells, B-cell-depleted T cells, or PBMCs.

The CDR3 totals 13 residues. Per germline, CDR1 SQVTM and CDR2 ANQGSEA. The trim removed 4 bases at V and 3 bases at J, leaving 6 bases unmatched. Those who participated ranged in age from roughly 18 to 90 years and resided in about 24 US areas. Authors' analysis steps: Estimation of nucleated cell counts relied on the amplification of reference gene primers. The data were produced by immunoSEQ multiplex PCR, yet TCRdb's version contains in-frame clones alone and is incomplete. The D gene and trimming were derived from the DNA, and the V and J assignments and clone size from that table. The top ten clones hold 9.1% of a sample with fewer than 250,000 clones, almost 85% of them seen once.

The clonotype originates from a woman aged 45-60 years with acute COVID-19. The rearrangement joins TRBV29-1 to TRBJ2-7; 7 nucleotides line up with TRBD1. The sequenced sample consisted of PBMCs or T cells enriched from blood (not recorded which). The CDR3 reads CSVGGTVYYEQYF. DNA for the CDR3: TGCAGCGTTGGTGGGACAGTTTACTACGAGCAGTACTTC.